A selection of T cell receptor beta chains follows, all from one sample in a study of cytomegalovirus exposure and HLA in healthy donors. Using immunoSEQ multiplex PCR, the repertoire was profiled, and TCRdb retains in-frame clones only, with some absent. Of 110,000 to 150,000 clones in the sample, around 77% were seen once. The sequencing input was PBMCs. The receptors shown here come from a man aged 18 to 35 in good health and CMV-seronegative. Both conserved end residues are part of each CDR3. D genes are given only for firm matches. The size field is filled for only some rows; it gives once, few, many or a size class.

D: TRBD1; J: TRBJ1-3; size: NA; V: TRBV7-9; DNA: TGTTCCAGCAGCTTCTTACCGGGACAGGGGTCTGGAAACACCATATATTTT; CDR3: CSSSFLPGQGSGNTIYF
D: NA; J: TRBJ1-3; size: NA; V: TRBV19; DNA: TGTGCCAGTAGTGGGGGGAACACCATATATTTT; CDR3: CASSGGNTIYF
D: NA; J: TRBJ1-1; size: NA; V: TRBV4-1; DNA: TGCGCCAGCAGCCAAGTGTCGAGGAACACTGAAGCTTTCTTT; CDR3: CASSQVSRNTEAFF
D: TRBD1; J: TRBJ1-6; size: NA; V: TRBV7-9; DNA: TGTTCCAGCAGCCGGTGGGACAGGGAAGAACCCCTCCACTTT; CDR3: CSSSRWDREEPLHF
D: NA; J: TRBJ1-1; size: NA; V: TRBV5-8; DNA: TGTGCCAGCAGCTTGGGGCAGGGGATGAACACTGAAGCTTTCTTT; CDR3: CASSLGQGMNTEAFF
D: NA; J: TRBJ2-7; size: NA; V: TRBV4-3; DNA: TGCGCCAGCAGCCAAGATGTCCGGTCCTTTTACGAGCAGTACTTC; CDR3: CASSQDVRSFYEQYF
D: NA; J: TRBJ1-6; size: few; V: TRBV2; DNA: TGTGCCAGCAGTGCTTACGGGGTAAACGATTCACCCCTCCACTTT; CDR3: CASSAYGVNDSPLHF
D: NA; J: TRBJ2-1; size: NA; V: TRBV5-1; DNA: TGCGCCAGCAGCTTGATTCAGGGTTCCTACCGTTTTGATGAGCAGTTCTTC; CDR3: CASSLIQGSYRFDEQFF
D: TRBD1; J: TRBJ2-7; size: few; V: TRBV6-5; DNA: TGTGCCAGCAGTTACGGGACAGGGAACTACGAGCAGTACTTC; CDR3: CASSYGTGNYEQYF
D: TRBD1; J: TRBJ1-2; size: NA; V: TRBV19; DNA: TGTGCCAGTACCGAAGGACAGGCCTATGGCTACACCTTC; CDR3: CASTEGQAYGYTF